This entry describes one T cell receptor beta chain. Its antigen is still unknown. No quality values exist for individual bases; no much larger clone is one base distant. This sample was included in a study of radiotherapy plus CTLA-4 blockade in lung cancer (dated by TCRdb to between 2018 and 2020). Context from the whole study: Among enrolled patients, approximately 19% had an objective response and 25% to 40% reached disease control.

Receptor amplification or capture employed the immunoSEQ multiplex PCR assay. Sourced from immuneACCESS, this table was stored by TCRdb with only in-frame sequences that have V and J called. A share of the clones is absent; for the studies checked, an unresolved V gene accounts for under half, and the remainder has no known explanation. This sample lists 60,000 to 70,000 clones; around four fifths were detected once. Clones ranked in the top ten supply around 4% of the sample. The paper's findings and limits, for the study overall: Early dynamic changes in blood T cell clones, together with increased serum interferon-beta after radiation, were reported as the strongest predictors of response. After treatment with radiotherapy and ipilimumab, TCR clones that originated in tumors expanded in peripheral blood.

The junction shows trimming of 4 bases on V and 8 bases on J, and the gene matches do not reach 5 bases of it. From the cysteine through the phenylalanine, the CDR3 covers 14 amino acids. Solely the CDR3 DNA is kept, with 42 bases framed from the first base. Looking up the germline V gene yields CDR1 SGHTA and CDR2 FQGTGA. Focal radiation therapy combined with CTLA-4 blockade (ipilimumab) was tested in patients with chemo-refractory metastatic non-small-cell lung cancer. The sequence joins TRBV7-3 to TRBJ2-3, and 11 junctional nucleotides match TRBD2. The specimen was peripheral blood, collected from a patient treated with radiotherapy plus ipilimumab. This sequence was found in a human donor with non-small cell lung cancer who had a partial response to radiotherapy plus ipilimumab. The DNA is as follows: TGTGCCAGCAGCTCGACTAGCGGGATTGCTACGCAGTATTTT. This codes for CASSSTSGIATQYF. The full variable domain, with segments outside the CDR3 supplied by the reference TRBV7-3 and TRBJ2-3 proteins, appears as GAGVSQTPSNKVTEKGKYVELRCDPISGHTALYWYRQSLGQGPEFLIYFQGTGAADDSGLPNDRFFAVRPEGSVSTLKIQRTERGDSAVYLCASSSTSGIATQYFGPGTRLTVL.